Here is one T cell receptor (beta chain) with its context. The data were obtained in a study of blood T cell repertoires in COVID-19. Study-wide background: Italy, Spain and the United States were the sources of the convalescent and acute COVID-19 samples.

Assay used: immunoSEQ multiplex PCR; TCRdb lists only in-frame clones, some missing. The table lists about 230,000 clones, about 88% of them singletons. The CDR3 extends over 13 amino acids. Germline-derived CDR1 and CDR2 are SNHLY and FYNNEI. With 1 base removed from V and 3 bases from J, the gap between germline ends came to 6 bases. Input material: peripheral blood. The rearrangement joins TRBV2 to TRBJ1-1; D is unresolved. This TCR was sampled from a man aged 35 to 55 with acute or convalescent COVID-19. The CDR3 spells CASSEGEDTEAFF. CDR3 coding DNA: TGTGCCAGCAGTGAAGGGGAGGACACTGAAGCTTTCTTT.